A selection of T cell receptor beta chains follows, all from one sample in a study of blood T cell repertoires in COVID-19. Produced via immunoSEQ multiplex PCR; TCRdb's table is partial and in-frame only. In the table there are some 210,000 clones, 65% to 90% of which are singletons. Sequences were obtained from PBMCs or T cells enriched from blood (not recorded which). These receptors were collected from a woman aged 50 to 65 with acute COVID-19. The CDR3 runs from the conserved cysteine through the conserved F or W. The D gene is left open where the match is weak. Clone sizes are given selectively: once, few, many, or a class where the clone is expanded.

length: 16
size: -
D: -
J: TRBJ2-3
V: TRBV7-3
DNA: TGTGCCAGCAGCTTAACGTTGGGCCCCCCTGAAGATACGCAGTATTTT
CDR3: CASSLTLGPPEDTQYF

length: 11
size: -
D: TRBD2
J: TRBJ2-7
V: TRBV6-5
DNA: TGTGCCGCCGGACGATTAGCGGGCAAGTACTTC
CDR3: CAAGRLAGKYF

length: 19
size: -
D: -
J: TRBJ2-7
V: TRBV7-2
DNA: TGTGCCAGCAGCCTACGAAGACCCACTAGTCCGGGACATCCGGGAGAGCAGTACTTC
CDR3: CASSLRRPTSPGHPGEQYF

length: 15
size: few
D: TRBD1
J: TRBJ1-2
V: TRBV19
DNA: TGTGCCAGTAGTGGGAGACAGGGGGCTAACTATGGCTACACCTTC
CDR3: CASSGRQGANYGYTF

length: 15
size: -
D: TRBD2
J: TRBJ2-2
V: TRBV6-5
DNA: TGTGCCAGCACTAGCGGGGGGGCGAACACCGGGGAGCTGTTTTTT
CDR3: CASTSGGANTGELFF

length: 14
size: -
D: TRBD2
J: TRBJ2-1
V: TRBV28
DNA: TGTGCCAGCAGTCCTAGCGGGGCCTACAATGAGCAGTTCTTC
CDR3: CASSPSGAYNEQFF

length: 14
size: -
D: TRBD2
J: TRBJ2-7
V: TRBV30
DNA: TGTGCCTGGAGTGTAGGTGCGGGAGTAGACGAGCAGTACTTC
CDR3: CAWSVGAGVDEQYF

length: 16
size: -
D: TRBD1
J: TRBJ1-2
V: TRBV29-1
DNA: TGCAGCGTTGACTTGTCGGTCGCAGGGGGATCGCGCGGCTACACCTTC
CDR3: CSVDLSVAGGSRGYTF

length: 11
size: few
D: -
J: TRBJ2-7
V: TRBV6-5
DNA: TGTGCCAGCGGGCACGTATACGAGCAGTACTTC
CDR3: CASGHVYEQYF

length: 14
size: -
D: -
J: TRBJ1-5
V: TRBV27
DNA: TGTGCCAGCAGTAGGGGCTTCGGCAATCAGCCCCAGCATTTT
CDR3: CASSRGFGNQPQHF

length: 15
size: once
D: TRBD2
J: TRBJ2-1
V: TRBV7-2
DNA: TGTGCCAGCAGCCCGGGACTAGCGGGAGGGCCAGGTGAGTTCTTC
CDR3: CASSPGLAGGPGEFF

length: 12
size: -
D: -
J: TRBJ1-5
V: TRBV28
DNA: TGTGCCAGCACGCCGGGCAATCAGCCCCAGCATTTT
CDR3: CASTPGNQPQHF

length: 14
size: -
D: TRBD1
J: TRBJ1-2
V: TRBV28
DNA: TGTGCCAGCAGGTACAGGGGGCAGTACTATGGCTACACCTTC
CDR3: CASRYRGQYYGYTF

length: 16
size: once
D: -
J: TRBJ2-4
V: TRBV21-1
DNA: TGTGCCAGCAGCATTCCAAGCAATGAAGCCAAAAACATTCAGTACTTC
CDR3: CASSIPSNEAKNIQYF

length: 19
size: -
D: TRBD2
J: TRBJ2-4
V: TRBV11-3
DNA: TGTGCCAGCAGCTTAGATGGGCCTAGCGGGGGAAGGGCCAAAAACATTCAGTACTTC
CDR3: CASSLDGPSGGRAKNIQYF

length: 16
size: -
D: -
J: TRBJ2-1
V: TRBV11-3
DNA: TGTGCCAGCAGCTCACCGGCCGACACCGCTGGAAATGAGCAGTTCTTC
CDR3: CASSSPADTAGNEQFF

length: 15
size: -
D: TRBD1
J: TRBJ1-5
V: TRBV7-8
DNA: TGTGCCAGCAGATCTGGGACAGCTACCAATCAGCCCCAGCATTTT
CDR3: CASRSGTATNQPQHF

length: 15
size: -
D: TRBD1
J: TRBJ1-5
V: TRBV6-5
DNA: TGTGCCAGCAGATCGACAGGGTTGAGCAATCAGCCCCAGCATTTT
CDR3: CASRSTGLSNQPQHF

length: 12
size: few
D: TRBD1
J: TRBJ2-4
V: TRBV25-1
DNA: TGTGCCAGCAGCAGAGCCTGGGGACAGTCGTACTTC
CDR3: CASSRAWGQSYF

length: 14
size: -
D: -
J: TRBJ1-1
V: TRBV23-1
DNA: TGCGCCAGCAGTCAAGGTGCGGTCGGCACTGAAGCTTTCTTT
CDR3: CASSQGAVGTEAFF

length: 14
size: -
D: TRBD1
J: TRBJ1-3
V: TRBV5-1
DNA: TGCGCCAGCAGTACAGGGGACTCTGGAAACACCATATATTTT
CDR3: CASSTGDSGNTIYF

length: 15
size: -
D: -
J: TRBJ2-3
V: TRBV7-9
DNA: TGTGCCAGCAGCTTAGTCGTCAGGGGTGCTGTTACGCAGTATTTT
CDR3: CASSLVVRGAVTQYF

length: 17
size: -
D: TRBD2
J: TRBJ2-1
V: TRBV7-2
DNA: TGTGCCAGCAGCTTAGTGTTAGGTAGCGGGAGGGGGAATGAGCAGTTCTTC
CDR3: CASSLVLGSGRGNEQFF

length: 13
size: -
D: TRBD1
J: TRBJ1-6
V: TRBV6-5
DNA: TGTGCCAGCAGGGACAGGTCTGTTTCACCCCTCCACTTT
CDR3: CASRDRSVSPLHF

length: 13
size: -
D: TRBD1
J: TRBJ1-1
V: TRBV29-1
DNA: TGCAGCGTAAACCGACAGGGGAACACTGAAGCTTTCTTT
CDR3: CSVNRQGNTEAFF

length: 15
size: few
D: -
J: TRBJ2-7
V: TRBV12-2
DNA: TGTGCAAGTCGCGGCCGGACAGGGTTATACGACGAGCAGTACTTC
CDR3: CASRGRTGLYDEQYF

length: 17
size: -
D: TRBD2
J: TRBJ2-1
V: TRBV11-3
DNA: TGTGCCAGCAGTAGAATACTAGCGGGGGGGCCTCACAATGAGCAGTTCTTC
CDR3: CASSRILAGGPHNEQFF

length: 15
size: -
D: TRBD1
J: TRBJ2-5
V: TRBV7-2
DNA: TGTGCCAGCAGCTCTGACAGGGCAACGGGCGAGACCCAGTACTTC
CDR3: CASSSDRATGETQYF

length: 16
size: -
D: TRBD1
J: TRBJ1-3
V: TRBV7-9
DNA: TGTGCCAGCAGCTTACCGACAGGGCCCTCTGGAAACACCATATATTTT
CDR3: CASSLPTGPSGNTIYF

length: 14
size: once
D: -
J: TRBJ2-1
V: TRBV6-2/TRBV6-3
DNA: TGTGCCAGCAGTTCCATAACTAGCTCGAATGAGCAGTTCTTC
CDR3: CASSSITSSNEQFF

length: 18
size: few
D: TRBD1
J: TRBJ1-1
V: TRBV9
DNA: TGTGCCAGCAGCCCAACTACAAGACCGGGACAGGGGTCCACTGAAGCTTTCTTT
CDR3: CASSPTTRPGQGSTEAFF

length: 15
size: -
D: TRBD1
J: TRBJ1-2
V: TRBV7-2
DNA: TGTGCCAGCAGCCCAGGGACAGGAACTAACTATGGCTACACCTTC
CDR3: CASSPGTGTNYGYTF

length: 11
size: -
D: TRBD1
J: TRBJ1-3
V: TRBV28
DNA: TGTGCCAGCAGAAGTGCGGGACAGCCAGATTTT
CDR3: CASRSAGQPDF

length: 13
size: few
D: -
J: TRBJ2-7
V: TRBV10-3
DNA: TGTGCCATCAGTGAGCAGGGTCTGTACGAGCAGTACTTC
CDR3: CAISEQGLYEQYF

length: 16
size: -
D: TRBD1
J: TRBJ1-1
V: TRBV5-3
DNA: TGTGCCAGAAGCTTATTGACAGGGCGGATGAACACTGAAGCTTTCTTT
CDR3: CARSLLTGRMNTEAFF

length: 15
size: few
D: -
J: TRBJ1-2
V: TRBV6-5
DNA: TGTGCCAGCGGCGACACAGGCGCCCTTAACTATGGCTACACCTTC
CDR3: CASGDTGALNYGYTF

length: 15
size: -
D: TRBD1
J: TRBJ2-7
V: TRBV6-1
DNA: TGTGCCAGCAGTGAAGAGGGACAGACCTTCTACGAGCAGTACTTC
CDR3: CASSEEGQTFYEQYF

length: 17
size: -
D: -
J: TRBJ1-4
V: TRBV4-1
DNA: TGCGCCAGCAGCCCAGCCCCGGGGGGAGCAACTAATGAAAAACTGTTTTTT
CDR3: CASSPAPGGATNEKLFF

length: 15
size: -
D: -
J: TRBJ1-4
V: TRBV20-1
DNA: TGCAGTGCTAGTTGGGTCGATGGGGGGGAGGAAAAACTGTTTTTT
CDR3: CSASWVDGGEEKLFF

length: 15
size: once
D: TRBD2
J: TRBJ2-1
V: TRBV6-5
DNA: TGTGCCAGTAGTTACGGGGGGACTACTTACAATGAGCAGTTCTTC
CDR3: CASSYGGTTYNEQFF

length: 14
size: -
D: -
J: TRBJ2-3
V: TRBV21-1
DNA: TGTGCCAGCAGATCAGGGGCTAGCACAGATACGCAGTATTTT
CDR3: CASRSGASTDTQYF

length: 17
size: -
D: TRBD2
J: TRBJ2-1
V: TRBV5-1
DNA: TGCGCCAGCAGCTCCGGGGAGGGATGGAGCTCCTACAATGAGCAGTTCTTC
CDR3: CASSSGEGWSSYNEQFF

length: 15
size: -
D: TRBD2
J: TRBJ2-3
V: TRBV9
DNA: TGTGCCAGCAGCGTAGATCCGGGAGGGCCTGTTACGCAGTATTTT
CDR3: CASSVDPGGPVTQYF

length: 12
size: few
D: -
J: TRBJ1-1
V: TRBV24-1
DNA: TGTGCCACCAGTGAGACAGACACTGAAGCTTTCTTT
CDR3: CATSETDTEAFF

length: 13
size: once
D: -
J: TRBJ2-7
V: TRBV11-3
DNA: TGTGCCAGCAGCTTGAGTATAGCCTACGAGCAGTACTTC
CDR3: CASSLSIAYEQYF

length: 16
size: -
D: TRBD2
J: TRBJ2-2
V: TRBV19
DNA: TGTGCCAGTAGTCCCCGGCTAGCGGGAGTCACCGGGGAGCTGTTTTTT
CDR3: CASSPRLAGVTGELFF

length: 14
size: -
D: TRBD1
J: TRBJ2-7
V: TRBV7-6
DNA: TGTGCCAGCAGCGCCCCAGGACAGGTCTACGAGCAGTACTTC
CDR3: CASSAPGQVYEQYF

length: 12
size: few
D: -
J: TRBJ2-7
V: TRBV5-1
DNA: TGCGCCAGCAGCCAGAACAGCTACGAGCAGTACTTC
CDR3: CASSQNSYEQYF

length: 12
size: -
D: -
J: TRBJ1-1
V: TRBV29-1
DNA: TGCAGCGTCGACGGGGGGGATCCTGAAGCTTTCTTT
CDR3: CSVDGGDPEAFF

length: 14
size: -
D: -
J: TRBJ2-1
V: TRBV7-2
DNA: TGTGCCAGCACCCACGGGGGCTCCTACAATGAGCAGTTCTTC
CDR3: CASTHGGSYNEQFF

length: 15
size: -
D: -
J: TRBJ2-5
V: TRBV19
DNA: TGTGCCAGTAGTATGTTAGGGGAAGGTGAAGAGACCCAGTACTTC
CDR3: CASSMLGEGEETQYF

length: 15
size: few
D: TRBD2
J: TRBJ2-1
V: TRBV30
DNA: TGTGCCTGGACACGAACTAGCGATCGATACAATGAGCAGTTCTTC
CDR3: CAWTRTSDRYNEQFF

length: 13
size: -
D: -
J: TRBJ1-1
V: TRBV10-3
DNA: TGTGCCATAGGACAGACTATGAACACTGAAGCTTTCTTT
CDR3: CAIGQTMNTEAFF

length: 12
size: -
D: -
J: TRBJ2-7
V: TRBV2
DNA: TGTGCCAGCAGGCAGGCCCCCTACGAGCAGTACTTC
CDR3: CASRQAPYEQYF

length: 15
size: -
D: TRBD1
J: TRBJ1-1
V: TRBV7-3
DNA: TGTGCCAGCAGCGCACAGGGGACGGGGGTCTCTGAAGCTTTCTTT
CDR3: CASSAQGTGVSEAFF

length: 15
size: -
D: TRBD1
J: TRBJ2-5
V: TRBV7-2
DNA: TGTGCCAGCAGCTTATACAGGGGTGGGCAAGAGACCCAGTACTTC
CDR3: CASSLYRGGQETQYF